These 32 T cell receptor beta chains were sequenced from one sample in a study of B cell selection in AIRE deficiency. Sorting defined conventional CD4 T cells as CD4+CD127+. Sequencing used immunoSEQ multiplex PCR; TCRdb keeps in-frame clones, though not all of them. This table holds about 25,000 clones, roughly 95% found once. Source material: CD4+CD127+ conventional T cells sorted from PBMCs. The receptors derive from a human donor in good health.

The chain recombines TRBV6-5 with TRBJ2-1; 7 positions match TRBD1. Unmatched junction bases numbered 4, after V lost 2 bases and J lost 6 bases. The CDR3 has 14 residues. Germline V gives CDR1 MNHEY, CDR2 SVGAGI. CDR3 in amino acids: CASSYVGGLNEQFF. CDR3 bases: TGTGCCAGCAGTTACGTAGGGGGCCTCAATGAGCAGTTCTTC.

V is TRBV5-1 and J is TRBJ1-1; D is undetermined. This CDR3 is 14 amino acids long. Per germline, CDR1 SGHRS and CDR2 YFSETQ. Trimming stripped 0 bases from V and 1 base from J, with 7 bases between. The CDR3, as DNA: TGCGCCAGCAGCTTGGCCTCAGCGAACACTGAAGCTTTCTTT. Amino acids: CASSLASANTEAFF.

This rearrangement joins TRBV11-3 to TRBJ2-2; 10 bases line up with TRBD1. Germline V lookup: CDR1 SGHNT, CDR2 YENEEA. CDR3 length: 17 residues. J was trimmed by 6 bases and V by 5 bases; bases with no gene match: 12. The CDR3 nucleotides are TGTGCCAGCAGCGGGGGATCGGGACAGGGGTTTGCCGGGGAGCTGTTTTTT. This encodes CASSGGSGQGFAGELFF.

This clone has a single count. The rearrangement links TRBV2 to TRBJ2-7; D remains ambiguous. V lost 2 bases and J lost 5, with 10 bases in between. The V gene's germline CDR1 is SNHLY and CDR2 FYNNEI. The CDR3 extends over 13 amino acids. The CDR3 protein is CASSELIRDEQYF. CDR3 coding DNA: TGTGCCAGCAGTGAACTGATTAGGGACGAGCAGTACTTC.

The chain employs TRBV29-1 and TRBJ1-1, with a weak D call TRBD1 (5 bases). The CDR3 is 12 amino acids. In germline, CDR1 is SQVTM, CDR2 ANQGSEA. V lost 7 bases, J lost 1 base, and 10 bases lay in between. CDR3 residues: CSAGGGNTEAFF. Here the CDR3 DNA reads TGCAGCGCTGGGGGAGGGAACACTGAAGCTTTCTTT.

This chain links TRBV25-1 with TRBJ2-5, with D possibly being TRBD1 (5 bases). The last part of the DNA fits TRBJ2-7 better; the J call may be wrong. CDR3 length: 12 residues. CDR1 MGHDK and CDR2 SYGVNS come from the germline V gene. CDR3 sequence: CASTSDSYEQYF. CDR3 bases: TGTGCCAGCACCTCCGACAGCTACGAGCAGTACTTC.

The chain combines TRBV9 with TRBJ2-1; TRBD1 matches at 8 bases. Germline CDR1 reads SGDLS; CDR2 reads YYNGEE. The V and J ends lost 6 bases and 6 bases, in that order; junction bases with no gene match: 11. The CDR3 is 15 residues long. CDR3 loop: CASNPVQGGRNEQFF. CDR3 in DNA: TGTGCCAGCAACCCAGTACAGGGGGGCCGCAATGAGCAGTTCTTC.

The chain joins TRBV14 to TRBJ1-1; D gene ambiguous. V shed 4 bases and J shed 0 bases, with 12 bases lying between them. The CDR3 has 15 amino acids. CDR1 is SGHDN, CDR2 FVKESK, per germline. CDR3 coding DNA: TGTGCCAGCAGCCGAAAGTTCGGGATGAACACTGAAGCTTTCTTT. Protein sequence: CASSRKFGMNTEAFF.

This clone has a single count. The V call is TRBV29-1, the J call TRBJ2-3, with D perhaps assigned TRBD1 or TRBD2 (5 bases each). V lost 3 bases to trimming and J lost 5 bases, with 15 bases between them. The CDR3 loop spans 14 amino acids. Germline assignment: CDR1 SQVTM and CDR2 ANQGSEA. This CDR3 reads CSVDRAVGGDTQYF. DNA of the CDR3: TGCAGCGTTGACAGGGCGGTCGGAGGAGATACGCAGTATTTT.

This sequence joins TRBV6-5 and TRBJ1-4; D call uncertain. The length of the CDR3 is 15 residues. CDR1 MNHEY and CDR2 SVGAGI come from the germline V gene. Trimming pared 6 bases from V and 0 bases from J, leaving 11 bases between. The CDR3 region is CASSRGRATNEKLFF. The DNA for the CDR3 is TGTGCCAGCAGCCGAGGACGAGCAACTAATGAAAAACTGTTTTTT.

The J gene is TRBJ2-1, the V gene TRBV6-4; TRBD2 is a possible D gene (5 bases). The ends were cut back, 2 bases at V and 0 bases at J, with 14 bases in the middle. The CDR3 runs 17 residues. CDR1 and CDR2 from the germline V gene are MRHNA and SNTAGT. CDR3 in DNA: TGTGCCAGCAGTGACCCCAGGAGTAGCGTCTCCTACAATGAGCAGTTCTTC. Translation gives CASSDPRSSVSYNEQFF.

The genes are TRBV7-6 and TRBJ1-2; D unresolved. CDR1 SGHVS and CDR2 FNYEAQ come from the germline V gene. Trimming removed 4 bases at V and 2 bases at J, with 17 bases between. The CDR3 covers 16 residues. The CDR3 coding sequence is TGTGCCAGCAGCTCGGGGATGGACCGCCCCAACTATGGCTACACCTTC. Translated, it gives CASSSGMDRPNYGYTF.

V and J are TRBV7-4 and TRBJ1-5; the D is unclear. Germline values: CDR1 SGHVT, CDR2 SQSDAQ. The CDR3 extends over 13 amino acids. The V end was cut by 4 bases, the J end by 3 bases, with 7 bases between. The CDR3 DNA reads as TGTGCCAGCAGCTGGGGTCCCAATCAGCCCCAGCATTTT. Translation gives CASSWGPNQPQHF.

This chain connects TRBV10-1 to TRBJ2-2; D ambiguous. CDR3 length: 14 amino acids. Germline V CDR1 and CDR2: WNHNN, SYGVQD (reference sequence). V lost 3 bases to trimming and J lost 4 bases, with 9 bases between them. This CDR3 reads CASSDLGVTGELFF. The CDR3 coding sequence is TGCGCCAGCAGTGACCTTGGGGTCACCGGGGAGCTGTTTTTT.

V is TRBV2 and J is TRBJ1-4; 7 nucleotides match TRBD1. CDR1 and CDR2 from the germline V gene are SNHLY and FYNNEI. V lost 7 bases, J lost 2 bases, and 4 bases stayed unmatched. There are 14 residues in the CDR3. As DNA, the CDR3 is TGTGCCAGCATACGGGACAGCACTAATGAAAAACTGTTTTTT. It codes for CASIRDSTNEKLFF. Looking up the rest from reference TRBV2 and TRBJ1-4 gives the full variable domain: EPEVTQTPSHQVTQMGQEVILRCVPISNHLYFYWYRQILGQKVEFLVSFYNNEISEKSEIFDDQFSVERPDGSNFTLKIRSTKLEDSAMYFCASIRDSTNEKLFFGSGTQLSVL.

This sequence joins TRBV6-5 and TRBJ1-5; D is perhaps TRBD1 (5 bases). The CDR3 length is 12 residues. Trimming left V 5 bases short and J 11 bases short, with 13 bases between. The germline CDR1 and CDR2 sequences are MNHEY and SVGAGI. CDR3 DNA: TGTGCCAGCAGTCGGGAGGAGACAGCCCAGCATTTT. The encoded protein is CASSREETAQHF.

J is TRBJ2-2 and V is TRBV10-3; D possibly corresponds to TRBD2 (6 bases). The CDR3 is 16 amino acids. Germline values: CDR1 ENHRY, CDR2 SYGVKD. Deletions cut 2 bases from V and 2 bases from J, with 12 bases between. The CDR3 bases are TGTGCCATCAGTGAGGCGGGACTCAGAAACACCGGGGAGCTGTTTTTT. Translated: CAISEAGLRNTGELFF.

V and J are TRBV7-9 and TRBJ2-7, with 9 positions matching TRBD2. Germline-derived CDR1 and CDR2 are SEHNR and FQNEAQ (reference sequence). V dropped 8 bases and J dropped 2; count of bases not matched to a gene: 10. The CDR3 runs 15 residues. The CDR3 region has the DNA TGTGCCAGCGCAGGCTTGGCGGGAGGGACCTACGAGCAGTACTTC. It is translated as CASAGLAGGTYEQYF.

The chain carries TRBV5-1 and TRBJ1-2, with D possibly TRBD1 on 5 matching bases. This CDR3 is built from 19 residues. The V gene lost 0 bases and the J gene lost 0 bases, with 21 bases spanning the gap. Germline-derived CDR1 and CDR2 are SGHRS and YFSETQ. CDR3 sequence reads: CASSLGQPRFDLPNYGYTF. CDR3 nucleotide sequence: TGCGCCAGCAGCTTGGGACAGCCACGGTTCGATTTGCCTAACTATGGCTACACCTTC.

The chain recombines TRBV5-1 with TRBJ2-6; TRBD2 agrees at 8 bases. V trimming: 4 bases; J trimming: 3 bases; junction bases outside the gene matches: 9. Looked up from germline, CDR1 is SGHRS and CDR2 is YFSETQ. The CDR3 contains 17 residues. The CDR3 coding sequence is TGCGCCAGCAGCCTTTCGCGGGGGGCGAGTGGGGCCAACGTCCTGACTTTC. It codes for CASSLSRGASGANVLTF.

The rearrangement joins TRBV18 to TRBJ2-7, with 9 bases that match TRBD2. Germline CDR1 is KGHSH and CDR2 is LQKENI. Trimming at V came to 1 base and at J to 6 bases, leaving 10 bases not matched to a gene. The CDR3 extends over 16 amino acids. This chain's CDR3 is CASSPRGQAGGFEQYF. The CDR3 DNA follows: TGTGCCAGCTCACCACGAGGCCAAGCGGGGGGCTTCGAGCAGTACTTC. Full variable domain (rest looked up from reference TRBV18 and TRBJ2-7): NAGVMQNPRHLVRRRGQEARLRCSPMKGHSHVYWYRQLPEEGLKFMVYLQKENIIDESGMPKERFSAEFPKEGPSILRIQQVVRGDSAAYFCASSPRGQAGGFEQYFGPGTRLTVT.

The chain recombines TRBV7-2 with TRBJ2-3; no definite D call. The CDR3 length is 13 residues. V dropped 1 base and J dropped 1 base, with 3 bases sitting between them. Germline CDR1 and CDR2: SGHTA and FQGNSA. CDR3 nucleotide sequence: TGTGCCAGCAGCTTAGGGCGCACAGATACGCAGTATTTT. This translates into CASSLGRTDTQYF.

This clone was counted between two and nine times. V and J are TRBV11-3 and TRBJ2-7; 10 bases are a match to TRBD2. CDR1 and CDR2 from the germline V gene are SGHNT and YENEEA. V lost 1 base, J lost 5 bases, and 8 bases stayed unmatched. CDR3 length: 16 residues. This CDR3 reads CASSLGASGSINEQYF. In DNA form, the CDR3 reads TGTGCCAGCAGCTTAGGGGCTAGCGGGAGCATCAACGAGCAGTACTTC.

The V call is TRBV7-9, the J call TRBJ2-1; D gene unclear. The V end lost 8 bases, the J end lost 10 bases, and 12 bases lay between the germline ends. The CDR3 consists of 11 residues. Germline-derived CDR1 and CDR2 are SEHNR and FQNEAQ (reference sequence). The CDR3 is CASESVGEQFF. The CDR3 coding sequence is TGTGCCAGCGAGTCGGTAGGGGAGCAGTTCTTC.

The V call is TRBV28, the J call TRBJ1-2; D gene unclear. The CDR3 runs 15 residues. V lost 4 bases, J lost 4 bases, and 16 bases lay in between. Per germline, CDR1 MDHEN and CDR2 SYDVKM. The CDR3 protein is CASSYGGNRPYGYTF. The CDR3 DNA reads TGTGCCAGCAGTTACGGCGGGAACAGACCCTATGGCTACACCTTC.

The chain combines TRBV5-4 with TRBJ1-2, with no clear D. CDR1 is SGHNT and CDR2 is YYREEE in the germline V gene (reference sequence). Trimming took off 0 bases at V and 8 bases at J, with 14 bases between the two ends. The CDR3 is made up of 14 amino acids. The CDR3 region is CASSLGYGSNGYTF. CDR3 nucleotide sequence: TGTGCCAGCAGCTTGGGATATGGTAGTAACGGCTACACCTTC.

This clone came up once. The CDR3 here is CASSPGNRFAEAFF. For the CDR3, the DNA is TGCGCCAGCAGCCCGGGGAACAGGTTCGCTGAAGCTTTCTTT. The chain joins TRBV4-1 to TRBJ1-1; D possibly corresponds to TRBD1 (5 bases). The germline gives CDR1 MGHRA, CDR2 YSYEKL. V lost 4 bases and J lost 6, with 15 bases in between. The CDR3 is 14 amino acids.

CDR3 sequence (DNA): TGCGCCAGCAGCTTGGGCCAGGGAATTGACGAGCAGTACTTC. Translation: CASSLGQGIDEQYF. V gene TRBV5-1 combines with J gene TRBJ2-7; a weak D match, TRBD1 (5 bases). The germline V and J ends were trimmed by 0 bases and 5 bases, with 12 bases remaining between them. The germline CDR1 and CDR2 sequences are SGHRS and YFSETQ. There are 14 residues in the CDR3. The entire variable domain, with the rest obtained from reference TRBV5-1 and TRBJ2-7, is as follows: KAGVTQTPRYLIKTRGQQVTLSCSPISGHRSVSWYQQTPGQGLQFLFEYFSETQRNKGNFPGRFSGRQFSNSRSEMNVSTLELGDSALYLCASSLGQGIDEQYFGPGTRLTVT.

The chain links TRBV18 to TRBJ1-2; possibly TRBD1 for D (5 bases). The CDR3 extends over 15 amino acids. The germline V gene has CDR1 KGHSH and CDR2 LQKENI. V dropped 0 bases and J dropped 2 bases, with 10 bases sitting between them. DNA for the CDR3: TGTGCCAGCTCACCACCAGTGGGGCAGAACTATGGCTACACCTTC. Translated, it gives CASSPPVGQNYGYTF.

Comments on this clone: One end of the junction fails to match germline, which may point to a read error. The gene calls are TRBV7-7 and TRBJ2-5, with no clear D. The length of the CDR3 is 14 residues. CDR1 and CDR2 (germline): SSHAT, FNYEAQ (reference sequence). The CDR3 is CASSLDPGRETQYF. CDR3 nucleotide sequence: TGTGCTAGCAGCTTAGACCCAGGACGAGAGACCCAGTACTTC.

This chain joins TRBV27 and TRBJ2-3; the match to TRBD2 covers 7 bases. Trimming cost V 6 bases and J 0 bases; bases outside gene matches: 6. This CDR3 is 15 amino acids long. Per germline, CDR1 MNHEY and CDR2 SMNVEV (reference sequence). DNA for the CDR3: TGTGCCAGCAGATTCCTAGCGGATAGCACAGATACGCAGTATTTT. Translation: CASRFLADSTDTQYF.

CDR3 protein: CASSASGGAPTGELFF. DNA for the CDR3: TGTGCCAGCTCAGCGAGCGGGGGGGCGCCCACCGGGGAGCTGTTTTTT. This sequence joins TRBV18 and TRBJ2-2; 10 positions agree with TRBD2. The germline V gene has CDR1 KGHSH and CDR2 LQKENI. The CDR3 contains 16 residues. V shed 5 bases, J shed 4 bases, and the junction held 7 bases outside the gene matches.